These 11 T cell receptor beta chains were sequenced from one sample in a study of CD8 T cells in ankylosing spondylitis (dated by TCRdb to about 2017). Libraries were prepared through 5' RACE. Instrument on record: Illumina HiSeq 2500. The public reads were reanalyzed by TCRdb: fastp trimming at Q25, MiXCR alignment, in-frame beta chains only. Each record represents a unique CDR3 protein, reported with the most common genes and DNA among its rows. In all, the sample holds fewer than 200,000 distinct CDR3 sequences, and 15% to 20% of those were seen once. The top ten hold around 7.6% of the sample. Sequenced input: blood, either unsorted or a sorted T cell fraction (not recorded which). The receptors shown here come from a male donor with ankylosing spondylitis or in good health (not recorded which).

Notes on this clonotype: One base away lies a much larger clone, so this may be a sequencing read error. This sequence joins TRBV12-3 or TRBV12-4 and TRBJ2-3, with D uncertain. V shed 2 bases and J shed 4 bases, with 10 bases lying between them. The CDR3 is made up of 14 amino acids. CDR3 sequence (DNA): TGTGCCAGCAGTTTATCGTTCCGCGCAGATACGCAGTATTTT. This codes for CASSLSFRADTQYF.

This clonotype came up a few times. The CDR3 DNA is TGTGCCAGCAGTTTAGGCTCTAGAGCGAATGAGCAGTTCTTC. Its protein is CASSLGSRANEQFF. The chain links TRBV28 to TRBJ2-1, with unresolved D. Trimming cost V 2 bases and J 7 bases, with 12 bases left between them. The CDR3 loop spans 14 amino acids. CDR1 and CDR2 (germline): MDHEN, SYDVKM.

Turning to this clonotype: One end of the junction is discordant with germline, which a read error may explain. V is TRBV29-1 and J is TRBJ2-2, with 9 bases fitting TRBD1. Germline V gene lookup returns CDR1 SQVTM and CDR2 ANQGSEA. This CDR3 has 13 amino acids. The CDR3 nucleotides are TGCAACGTTGGACAGGGGATCACCGGGGAGCTGTTTTTT. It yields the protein CNVGQGITGELFF.

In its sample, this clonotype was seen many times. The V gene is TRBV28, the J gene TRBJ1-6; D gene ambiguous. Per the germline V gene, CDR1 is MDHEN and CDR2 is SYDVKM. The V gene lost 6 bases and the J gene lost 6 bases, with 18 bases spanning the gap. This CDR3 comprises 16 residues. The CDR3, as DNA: TGTGCCAGCAGGGGGAACTACGGGAGCATTAATTCACCCCTCCACTTT. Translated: CASRGNYGSINSPLHF.

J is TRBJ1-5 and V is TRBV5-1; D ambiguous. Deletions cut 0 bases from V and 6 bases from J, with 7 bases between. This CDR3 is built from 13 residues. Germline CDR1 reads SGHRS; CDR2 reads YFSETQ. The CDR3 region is CASSLDVGQPQHF. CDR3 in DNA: TGCGCCAGCAGCTTGGATGTCGGTCAGCCCCAGCATTTT. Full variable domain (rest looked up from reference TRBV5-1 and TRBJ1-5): KAGVTQTPRYLIKTRGQQVTLSCSPISGHRSVSWYQQTPGQGLQFLFEYFSETQRNKGNFPGRFSGRQFSNSRSEMNVSTLELGDSALYLCASSLDVGQPQHFGDGTRLSIL.

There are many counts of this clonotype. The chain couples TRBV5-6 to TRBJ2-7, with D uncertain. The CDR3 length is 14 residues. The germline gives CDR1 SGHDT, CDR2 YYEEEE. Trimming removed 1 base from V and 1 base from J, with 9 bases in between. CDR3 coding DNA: TGTGCCAGCAGCTTGACTCGGCGGTCCTACGAGCAGTACTTC. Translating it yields CASSLTRRSYEQYF.

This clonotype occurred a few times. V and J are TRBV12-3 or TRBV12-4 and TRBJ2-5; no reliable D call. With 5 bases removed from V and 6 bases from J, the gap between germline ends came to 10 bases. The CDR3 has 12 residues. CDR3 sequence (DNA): TGTGCCAGCAGTCCCCCGACAAAGACCCAGTACTTC. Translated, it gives CASSPPTKTQYF.

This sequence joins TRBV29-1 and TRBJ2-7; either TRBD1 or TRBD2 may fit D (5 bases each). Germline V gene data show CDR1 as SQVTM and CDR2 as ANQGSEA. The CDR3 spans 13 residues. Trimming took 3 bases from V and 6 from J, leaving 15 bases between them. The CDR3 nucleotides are TGCAGCGTTGATGTGGCAGGGAGTAGCGAGCAGTACTTC. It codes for CSVDVAGSSEQYF.

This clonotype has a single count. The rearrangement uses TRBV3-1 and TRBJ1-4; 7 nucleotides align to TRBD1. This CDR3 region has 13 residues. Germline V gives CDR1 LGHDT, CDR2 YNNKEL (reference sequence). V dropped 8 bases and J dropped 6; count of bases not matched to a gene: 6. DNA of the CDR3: TGTGCCAGCCTAGGTCAGGGGGATGAAAAACTGTTTTTT. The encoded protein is CASLGQGDEKLFF.

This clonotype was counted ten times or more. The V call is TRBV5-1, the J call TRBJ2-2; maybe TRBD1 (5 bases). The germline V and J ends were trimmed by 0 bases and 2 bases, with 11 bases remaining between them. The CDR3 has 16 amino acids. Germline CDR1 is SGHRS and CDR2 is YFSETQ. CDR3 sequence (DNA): TGCGCCAGCAGCTTGGCCCAGGGCCTCAACACCGGGGAGCTGTTTTTT. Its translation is CASSLAQGLNTGELFF.

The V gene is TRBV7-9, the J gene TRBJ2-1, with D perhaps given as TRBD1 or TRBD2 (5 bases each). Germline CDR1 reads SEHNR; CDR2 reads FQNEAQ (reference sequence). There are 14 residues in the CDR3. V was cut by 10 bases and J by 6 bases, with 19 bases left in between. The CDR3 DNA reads TGTGCCACCGTGGTTGTTCGAGGGGCCAATGAGCAGTTCTTC. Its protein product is CATVVVRGANEQFF.